These T cell receptor beta chains were read from a single sample in a study of beta chain features in type 1 diabetes. Assay: immunoSEQ multiplex PCR; the TCRdb copy retains only in-frame clones and omits some. The sample lists 640,000 or so clones, 10% to 15% seen once, with less than 0.025% in the top ten. Sequenced material: naive CD4+ T cells from blood. All receptors derive from a man in his late teens or twenties with type 1 diabetes. Both conserved end residues are part of each CDR3. Each record gives: V gene, J gene, clone size, D gene, CDR3 DNA, CDR3 protein. A D gene is named only where the DNA matches it firmly. The size entry is marked missing in some rows and otherwise reads once, few, many or a size class.

TRBV7-6	TRBJ2-2	-	-	TGTGCCAGCAGCTTAGATCCCCTTCCCGGGGAGCTGTTTTTT	CASSLDPLPGELFF
TRBV13	TRBJ1-6	-	-	TGTGCCAGCAGCTTAGGTGGAACAGGGCTCTATAATTCACCCCTCCACTTT	CASSLGGTGLYNSPLHF
TRBV29-1	TRBJ2-1	-	TRBD1	TGCAGCGTAAGAATACCGGGACAGGCTACTTACAATGAGCAGTTCTTC	CSVRIPGQATYNEQFF
TRBV6-1	TRBJ2-2	few	-	TGTGCCAGCAGTGAAGTCGCTCCGCGGAACACCGGGGAGCTGTTTTTT	CASSEVAPRNTGELFF
TRBV5-1	TRBJ1-5	few	-	TGCGCCAGCAGCTTGGGCGGGGAAGGTGTGCCCCAGCATTTT	CASSLGGEGVPQHF
TRBV14	TRBJ1-2	-	-	TGTGCCAGCAGCCCGACCCCCCTGACAGATACCACCTTC	CASSPTPLTDTTF
TRBV7-9	TRBJ2-1	few	TRBD2	TGTGCCAGCAGCTTACTAGCGGCGAGGAATGAGCAGTTCTTC	CASSLLAARNEQFF
TRBV4-1	TRBJ1-5	-	-	TGCGCCAGCAGCCATCCAGGGTTTAATCAGCCCCAGCATTTT	CASSHPGFNQPQHF
TRBV2	TRBJ1-6	few	-	TGTGCCAGCAGTGAGCCCCGGGACGCCGTATCACCCCTCCACTTT	CASSEPRDAVSPLHF
TRBV4-1	TRBJ1-2	few	-	TGCGCCAGCAGCCAAGGAGGGAACTATGGCTACACCTTC	CASSQGGNYGYTF
TRBV9	TRBJ2-3	few	TRBD2	TGTGCCAGCAGCGAGGTTCCTAGCGGGGGTGCTAGCACAGATACGCAGTATTTT	CASSEVPSGGASTDTQYF
TRBV7-2	TRBJ1-2	-	TRBD1	TGTGCCAGCAGCTCCGGCTTGGGGACAGGGACCGGCTACACCTTC	CASSSGLGTGTGYTF
TRBV30	TRBJ1-1	few	TRBD1	TGTGCCTGGAATTGGGACAGGGAGCGAGCTTTCTTT	CAWNWDRERAFF
TRBV7-8	TRBJ1-6	-	-	TGTGCCAGCAGCCTCAACAGGGAGTATAATTCACCCCTCCACTTT	CASSLNREYNSPLHF
TRBV9	TRBJ1-3	-	TRBD1	TGTGCCAGCAGCCTCACACAGGGGACTGGAAACACCATATATTTT	CASSLTQGTGNTIYF
TRBV15	TRBJ2-1	-	TRBD2	TGTGCCACCAGCAGACTGGGACTAGCGGGGGGACTAGGGGATGAGCAGTTCTTC	CATSRLGLAGGLGDEQFF
TRBV30	TRBJ1-5	few	-	TGTGCCTGGAGTCGTGGCAATCAGCCCCAGCATTTT	CAWSRGNQPQHF
TRBV5-4	TRBJ1-1	few	-	TGTGCCAGCAGCAACAGGGCCGCGGGCACTGAAGCTTTCTTT	CASSNRAAGTEAFF
TRBV6-1	TRBJ1-5	-	-	TGTGCCAGCAGTGAAGTGTGGGGTCTTGGTCAGCCCCAGCATTTT	CASSEVWGLGQPQHF
TRBV30	TRBJ2-3	-	-	TGTGCCTCGGGTATGGACACAGATACGCAGTATTTT	CASGMDTDTQYF
TRBV28	TRBJ2-7	-	TRBD1	TGTGCCAGCATAGCCGGTGACAGGGTTACCCACGAGCAGTACTTC	CASIAGDRVTHEQYF
TRBV5-1	TRBJ2-7	-	-	TGCGCCAGCAGCTTCATGGGAGGCGAGCAGTACTTC	CASSFMGGEQYF
TRBV14	TRBJ2-7	once	-	TGTGCCAGCAGCCTTCGGACAGCGCCCTACGAGCAGTACTTC	CASSLRTAPYEQYF
TRBV15	TRBJ1-2	few	-	TGTGCCACCAGCAGAGATGCCACCACAGGGCTCGGCTACACCTTC	CATSRDATTGLGYTF
TRBV30	TRBJ2-5	-	TRBD2	TGTGCCTGGACTAGCGGGGGAACAGTTGGCGAGACCCAGTACTTC	CAWTSGGTVGETQYF
TRBV13	TRBJ1-6	-	TRBD1	TGTGCCAGCAGCCTGGGACAGGGGTTTATTTCACCCCTCCACTTT	CASSLGQGFISPLHF
TRBV6-5	TRBJ1-5	few	-	TGTGCCAGCAGTGGTGGACAGTCCAATCAGCCCCAGCATTTT	CASSGGQSNQPQHF